This T cell receptor beta chain was identified during a study of OX40 agonist ivuxolimab in advanced cancers. Study-wide context: The drug used for patients, ivuxolimab, was an agonistic anti-OX40 (CD134) antibody.

V lost 0 bases and J lost 9, with 6 bases in between. This CDR3 is built from 12 residues. Looked up from germline, CDR1 is SEHNR and CDR2 is FQNEAQ (reference sequence). TCRdb's table, derived via immunoSEQ multiplex PCR, lists solely in-frame clones and lacks some. The sample lists approximately 50,000 clones, over 90% seen once, with roughly 18% in the top ten. Blood draws occurred at baseline, cycle 4 day 1, and cycle 7 day 1. The sequences come from CD4+ or CD8+ T cells sorted from blood, collected in a trial of the OX40 agonist ivuxolimab. The TCR originated in an adult with an advanced solid tumor such as melanoma, head and neck, liver or kidney cancer. The rearrangement links TRBV7-9 to TRBJ2-1; no clear D gene. The CDR3 loop is CASSLAFGEQFF. CDR3 in DNA: TGTGCCAGCAGCTTAGCGTTCGGTGAGCAGTTCTTC.